These T cell receptor beta chains were read from a single sample in a study of blood T cell repertoires in COVID-19. Assay used: immunoSEQ multiplex PCR; TCRdb lists only in-frame clones, some missing. In the table there are about 270,000 clones, approximately 86% of which are singletons. Sequencing input: PBMCs or T cells enriched from blood (not recorded which). The receptor source for this set is a woman under 30 who had recovered from COVID-19. Both conserved end residues are part of each CDR3. The D gene is left open where the match is weak. Size values are once, few and many counts, or a class for expanded clones, and some rows have none.

V	size	J	D	CDR3	DNA
TRBV5-4	-	TRBJ2-7	-	CASSLASYEQYF	TGTGCCAGCAGCTTGGCGTCCTACGAGCAGTACTTC
TRBV27	-	TRBJ1-2	-	CASSLLSGANYGYTF	TGTGCCAGCAGTTTGCTATCGGGAGCTAACTATGGCTACACCTTC
TRBV6-5	-	TRBJ1-2	-	CASSYIRGGGYTF	TGTGCCAGCAGTTACATCCGCGGTGGGGGCTACACCTTC
TRBV7-6	-	TRBJ2-7	-	CASSLGRAVDEQYF	TGTGCCAGCAGCTTAGGGAGGGCCGTAGACGAGCAGTACTTC
TRBV19	-	TRBJ1-1	-	CASSIGGRGLNTEAFF	TGTGCCAGTAGTATAGGAGGTAGGGGTCTTAACACTGAAGCTTTCTTT
TRBV5-6	-	TRBJ2-7	TRBD1	CASSRIAGTGIYEQYF	TGTGCCAGCAGCCGTATTGCCGGGACAGGGATCTACGAGCAGTACTTC
TRBV9	-	TRBJ2-3	TRBD2	CASSAASGGSTDTQYF	TGTGCCAGCAGCGCGGCTAGCGGGGGTAGCACAGATACGCAGTATTTT
TRBV27	-	TRBJ2-3	-	CASSSRQREWGTDTQYF	TGTGCCAGCAGTTCCCGTCAGAGGGAGTGGGGCACAGATACGCAGTATTTT
TRBV9	-	TRBJ2-3	TRBD2	CASSFSGGADTQYF	TGTGCCAGCAGCTTTAGCGGGGGGGCAGATACGCAGTATTTT
TRBV30	-	TRBJ1-2	-	CAWIKSDYGYTF	TGTGCCTGGATTAAGTCGGACTATGGCTACACCTTC
TRBV10-1	-	TRBJ1-1	-	CASSESGGPMNTEAFF	TGCGCCAGCAGTGAGTCTGGGGGCCCCATGAACACTGAAGCTTTCTTT
TRBV4-1	-	TRBJ1-1	TRBD1	CASSQGGQGREAFF	TGCGCCAGCAGCCAGGGGGGACAGGGGCGTGAAGCTTTCTTT
TRBV4-1	few	TRBJ2-1	TRBD2	CASSQEQASSGWNEQFF	TGCGCCAGCAGCCAAGAGCAGGCGTCTAGCGGTTGGAATGAGCAGTTCTTC
TRBV29-1	-	TRBJ1-2	-	CSVLGGGGYTF	TGCAGCGTTTTGGGGGGTGGTGGCTACACCTTC
TRBV5-1	-	TRBJ2-2	-	CASSLEGVGELFF	TGCGCCAGCAGCTTGGAGGGGGTCGGGGAGCTGTTTTTT
TRBV7-8	once	TRBJ2-1	TRBD2	CASSLAQAGIRNEQFF	TGTGCCAGCAGCTTAGCCCAAGCGGGAATTAGGAATGAGCAGTTCTTC
TRBV29-1	-	TRBJ1-2	TRBD1	CSVETGTEYGYTF	TGCAGCGTTGAAACCGGGACAGAGTATGGCTACACCTTC
TRBV28	once	TRBJ1-2	TRBD1	CASSETGVALYGYTF	TGTGCCAGCAGTGAGACAGGGGTCGCTCTCTATGGCTACACCTTC
TRBV9	-	TRBJ2-7	TRBD1	CASSVAGTGAFYEQYF	TGTGCCAGCAGCGTAGCGGGGACAGGGGCTTTCTACGAGCAGTACTTC
TRBV18	-	TRBJ1-5	-	CASSPMVAVGSNQPQHF	TGTGCCAGCTCACCAATGGTCGCGGTGGGTAGCAATCAGCCCCAGCATTTT
TRBV5-3	-	TRBJ2-7	-	CARILGDPSDSYEQYF	TGTGCCAGAATCCTAGGGGATCCTAGCGACTCCTACGAGCAGTACTTC
TRBV7-8	once	TRBJ2-6	-	CASSPSDRFGANVLTF	TGTGCCAGCAGCCCATCTGACAGGTTTGGGGCCAACGTCCTGACTTTC
TRBV9	-	TRBJ2-3	TRBD2	CASSPPLTGGADTQYF	TGTGCCAGCAGCCCCCCCTTAACGGGGGGGGCAGATACGCAGTATTTT
TRBV12-3/TRBV12-4	few	TRBJ1-2	-	CASSFRGGYGYTF	TGTGCCAGCAGTTTTAGGGGCGGCTATGGCTACACCTTC
TRBV10-1	-	TRBJ2-1	TRBD1	CASSEEGASEQFF	TGCGCCAGCAGTGAGGAGGGGGCTAGTGAGCAGTTCTTC
TRBV19	once	TRBJ1-2	-	CASSESSTSYTF	TGTGCCAGTAGTGAATCAAGCACGAGCTACACCTTC
TRBV30	-	TRBJ2-7	-	CAWSEGGFGDEQYF	TGTGCCTGGAGCGAGGGCGGATTTGGTGATGAGCAGTACTTC
TRBV27	-	TRBJ2-2	TRBD1	CASSTRTGNTGELFF	TGTGCCAGCAGTACCCGGACAGGGAACACCGGGGAGCTGTTTTTT
TRBV7-2	-	TRBJ1-5	TRBD1	CASSLGSGGQQPQHF	TGTGCCAGCAGCTTGGGTTCAGGGGGCCAGCAGCCCCAGCATTTT
TRBV4-2	once	TRBJ2-5	TRBD2	CASSQDRSGAGGRETQYF	TGTGCCAGCAGCCAAGATCGGAGCGGAGCGGGGGGGCGAGAGACCCAGTACTTC
TRBV6-4	-	TRBJ2-7	TRBD2	CASSVLREVPYEQYF	TGTGCCAGCAGTGTCTTGCGGGAGGTACCCTACGAGCAGTACTTC
TRBV30	-	TRBJ2-7	TRBD2	CAWTPAGGLQYF	TGTGCCTGGACCCCAGCGGGGGGGCTTCAGTACTTC